These 30 T cell receptor beta chains came from one sample sequenced in a study of T-cell memory formation after mild COVID-19. TCRdb re-called the 5' RACE reads through MiXCR, storing one row per CDR3 protein. The sample yields around 33,000 distinct CDR3 sequences, roughly 21% seen once. Sequenced sample: PBMCs or a T cell subset sorted from them (not recorded which). The receptors were sampled from an adult who had mild COVID-19 (a few samples of this study predate the infection). Cell type and time point are not known.

This clonotype was counted at least ten times. The V call is TRBV20-1, the J call TRBJ1-1; TRBD1 might be the D (6 bases). CDR1 DFQATT and CDR2 SNEGSKA come from the germline V gene (reference sequence). The CDR3 spans 15 residues. V was pared by 6 bases and J by 6 bases, with 23 bases between. The CDR3 sequence: CSAPSGSRGRPEAFF. For the CDR3, the DNA is TGCAGTGCACCTTCCGGATCCAGGGGAAGACCTGAAGCTTTCTTT.

There are a few counts of this clonotype. The V and J genes are TRBV12-3 or TRBV12-4 and TRBJ2-1; a weak D match, TRBD1 (6 bases). Trimming removed 4 bases from V and 9 bases from J, with 13 bases in between. The CDR3 loop spans 13 amino acids. CDR3 in DNA: TGTGCCAGCAGTTCACAGGGCGGAGGTGAGCAGTTCTTC. Its protein is CASSSQGGGEQFF.

This clonotype has a count of ten or more. The CDR3 DNA follows: TGTGCCAGCAGTTTCCCCTGGGGAGCGAACACTGAAGCTTTCTTT. Translation gives CASSFPWGANTEAFF. This chain uses TRBV12-3 or TRBV12-4 with TRBJ1-1; D is unresolved. Trimming took 3 bases from V and 1 from J, leaving 12 bases between them. The CDR3 has 15 residues.

The chain recombines TRBV6-2 or TRBV6-3 with TRBJ1-2, with TRBD1 matching over 7 bases. Germline V gene lookup returns CDR1 MNHEY and CDR2 SVGEGT. The CDR3 is made up of 17 amino acids. Unmatched junction bases numbered 20, after V lost 7 bases and J lost 6 bases. DNA of the CDR3: TGTGCCAGCAATAGACGGGGGAGGGGGCGAACCCCGCATGGCTACACCTTC. It specifies CASNRRGRGRTPHGYTF.

This clonotype was observed many times. The chain combines TRBV7-2 with TRBJ2-5, with TRBD2 matching 12 bases. This CDR3 comprises 15 residues. The J segment lost 9 bases and the V segment lost 3 bases, leaving 8 bases of the junction unmatched. Germline-derived CDR1 and CDR2 are SGHTA and FQGNSA. The CDR3: CASSFGTSGPTAQYF. The CDR3 nucleotides are TGTGCCAGCAGCTTCGGGACTAGCGGGCCTACGGCCCAGTACTTC. Using reference TRBV7-2 and TRBJ2-5 for the parts outside the CDR3, the full variable domain is GAGVSQSPSNKVTEKGKDVELRCDPISGHTALYWYRQSLGQGLEFLIYFQGNSAPDKSGLPSDRFSAERTGGSVSTLTIQRTQQEDSAVYLCASSFGTSGPTAQYFGPGTRLLVL.

The chain uses TRBV5-1 and TRBJ2-3; 9 bases map to TRBD1. Germline V gene lookup returns CDR1 SGHRS and CDR2 YFSETQ. V was pared by 4 bases and J by 3 bases, with 9 bases of the junction left unmatched. This CDR3 spans 16 amino acids. The CDR3 region has the DNA TGCGCCAGCAGCCCCGGACAGGGGATGTGGACAGATACGCAGTATTTT. Translating it yields CASSPGQGMWTDTQYF. Using reference TRBV5-1 and TRBJ2-3 for the parts outside the CDR3, the full variable domain is KAGVTQTPRYLIKTRGQQVTLSCSPISGHRSVSWYQQTPGQGLQFLFEYFSETQRNKGNFPGRFSGRQFSNSRSEMNVSTLELGDSALYLCASSPGQGMWTDTQYFGPGTRLTVL.

CDR3 in amino acids: CATSGGTGVDLHYGYTF. The CDR3 DNA follows: TGTGCCACCAGTGGGGGGACAGGGGTCGATCTTCACTATGGCTACACCTTC. The rearrangement links TRBV24-1 to TRBJ1-2; the match to TRBD1 covers 10 bases. CDR1 and CDR2 (germline): KGHDR, SFDVKD. J gave up 3 bases and V 5 bases, and 11 bases lay outside the gene matches. The CDR3 is 17 amino acids.

This clonotype was recorded many times. V is TRBV14 and J is TRBJ1-1; tentatively, D is TRBD1 (5 bases). Germline lookup yields CDR1 SGHDN and CDR2 FVKESK. V was pared by 0 bases and J by 4 bases, with 9 bases between. The length of the CDR3 is 14 residues. The DNA of the CDR3 is TGTGCCAGCAGCCAAGAGAGGGGTCGCACTGAAGCTTTCTTT. Translated, it gives CASSQERGRTEAFF.

This clonotype was seen at least ten times. This chain joins TRBV11-1 and TRBJ2-4; D might be TRBD2 (5 bases). The ends were cut back, 0 bases at V and 9 bases at J, with 6 bases in the middle. The CDR3 is 12 amino acids. Germline V gene data show CDR1 as SGHAT and CDR2 as FQDESV (reference sequence). CDR3 DNA sequence: TGTGCCAGCAGCTTAGCTCGGGGCATTCAGTACTTC. Translated, it gives CASSLARGIQYF.

V gene TRBV6-6 combines with J gene TRBJ1-5; D remains unclear. Trimming left V 5 bases short and J 7 bases short, with 15 bases between. CDR1 and CDR2 from the germline V gene are MNHNY and SVGAGI (reference sequence). CDR3 length: 14 amino acids. CDR3 loop: CASSLDPWGQPQHF. CDR3 DNA: TGTGCCAGCAGTCTCGACCCGTGGGGACAGCCCCAGCATTTT.

The rearrangement links TRBV3-1 to TRBJ1-2; 7 bases match TRBD1. CDR3 length: 14 residues. With 4 bases clipped from V and 4 bases from J, the junction kept 6 bases outside the gene matches. The germline gives CDR1 LGHDT, CDR2 YNNKEL (reference sequence). CDR3 loop: CASSLGQAAYGYTF. In DNA form, the CDR3 reads TGTGCCAGCAGCCTCGGACAGGCCGCCTATGGCTACACCTTC.

This clonotype was counted many times. V usage is TRBV12-3 or TRBV12-4 and J usage is TRBJ1-3; 11 bases are shared with TRBD1. The CDR3 totals 19 residues. The junction had 12 bases not matched to a gene; V was cut back by 5 bases and J by 0 bases. CDR3 residues: CASSGIRPGTGGSGNTIYF. In DNA, the CDR3 is TGTGCCAGCAGTGGCATACGTCCCGGGACAGGGGGCTCTGGAAACACCATATATTTT.

Ten or more counts support this clonotype. The V and J genes are TRBV15 and TRBJ2-4; D remains ambiguous. The CDR3 runs 17 residues. The germline CDR1 and CDR2 sequences are LNHNV and YYDKDF (reference sequence). The V end was cut by 1 base, the J end by 1 base, with 14 bases between. The CDR3 DNA sequence: TGTGCCACCAGCAGAGCTTCCCGGACGATGGCCAAAAACATTCAGTACTTC. Its protein is CATSRASRTMAKNIQYF.

This clonotype was observed a few times. The rearrangement uses TRBV30 and TRBJ2-7, with 10 bases that match TRBD2. Germline CDR1 GTSNPN, CDR2 SVGIG (reference sequence). V shed 5 bases, J shed 2 bases, and the junction held 3 bases outside the gene matches. The CDR3 contains 13 residues. Here the CDR3 reads CAWQAGGTYEQYF. The CDR3 bases are TGTGCCTGGCAAGCGGGAGGGACCTACGAGCAGTACTTC.

This clonotype was picked up many times. The chain has TRBV5-1 and TRBJ2-1, with TRBD1 identical over 8 bases. V gave up 3 bases and J gave up 7 bases; unmatched junction bases: 6. Germline lookup yields CDR1 SGHRS and CDR2 YFSETQ. The CDR3 is made up of 14 amino acids. The CDR3 coding sequence is TGCGCCAGCAGCTACGGGACAGGCTATAATGAGCAGTTCTTC. Translated: CASSYGTGYNEQFF.

This clonotype was recorded at least ten times. J is TRBJ2-5 and V is TRBV20-1; TRBD1 aligns across 10 bases. The CDR3 is 13 amino acids. V lost 5 bases and J lost 4; bases outside the gene matches: 4. Germline V gene sequence: CDR1 DFQATT, CDR2 SNEGSKA (reference sequence). The CDR3 sequence is CSASGTGVETQYF. In nucleotides, the CDR3 is TGCAGTGCTTCCGGGACAGGGGTAGAGACCCAGTACTTC.

This clonotype appeared a few times. The chain couples TRBV18 to TRBJ1-1; D is unresolved. The CDR3 totals 14 residues. Trimming removed 3 bases from V and 1 base from J, with 9 bases in between. The germline CDR1 and CDR2 sequences are KGHSH and LQKENI. The CDR3 nucleotides are TGTGCCAGCTCACCTCTTGCAGGGAACACTGAAGCTTTCTTT. Protein: CASSPLAGNTEAFF. Full variable domain (rest looked up from reference TRBV18 and TRBJ1-1): NAGVMQNPRHLVRRRGQEARLRCSPMKGHSHVYWYRQLPEEGLKFMVYLQKENIIDESGMPKERFSAEFPKEGPSILRIQQVVRGDSAAYFCASSPLAGNTEAFFGQGTRLTVV.

This clonotype was found many times. V is TRBV7-2 and J is TRBJ2-3, with TRBD2 matching over 10 bases. From germline, CDR1 is SGHTA and CDR2 FQGNSA. This CDR3 has 18 amino acids. With V trimmed by 3 bases and J by 0 bases, 9 bases remained unmatched. CDR3 bases: TGTGCCAGCAGCTTCCTAATCCTAGCGGGAGCTAGCACAGATACGCAGTATTTT. Its protein product is CASSFLILAGASTDTQYF.

This clonotype was seen at least ten times. Written as DNA, the CDR3 is TGTGCCAGCAGCGCACTAGCGGGACGAGAGACCCAGTACTTC. It specifies CASSALAGRETQYF. V usage is TRBV9 and J usage is TRBJ2-5, with 10 bases that match TRBD2. The CDR3 consists of 14 residues. The V gene end was trimmed by 3 bases and the J gene end by 4 bases; junction bases not matched to a gene: 3. The V gene's germline CDR1 is SGDLS and CDR2 YYNGEE.

This clonotype was seen many times. The chain carries TRBV12-3 or TRBV12-4 and TRBJ2-6; D is possibly TRBD1 or TRBD2 (5 bases each). The CDR3 is made up of 21 amino acids. V was clipped by 5 bases and J by 3 bases, with 29 bases between them. This CDR3 reads CASSPGRGRGLSGFGANVLTF. The CDR3 region has the DNA TGTGCCAGCAGTCCAGGCCGGGGTAGGGGTTTGAGCGGTTTTGGGGCCAACGTCCTGACTTTC.

This clonotype was seen ten or more times. This sequence joins TRBV12-3 or TRBV12-4 and TRBJ2-2; 7 bases map to TRBD1. V was clipped by 5 bases and J by 4 bases; unmatched bases: 7. The CDR3 runs to 15 residues. The CDR3 loop reads CASSETGLVTGELFF. The CDR3 DNA follows: TGTGCCAGCAGTGAGACAGGGCTAGTCACCGGGGAGCTGTTTTTT.

Only a few counts were recorded for this clonotype. The chain is built from TRBV4-1 and TRBJ1-1, with TRBD1 matching over 9 bases. Germline V lookup: CDR1 MGHRA, CDR2 YSYEKL. The CDR3 consists of 20 residues. V was pared by 2 bases and J by 1 base, with 17 bases of the junction left unmatched. The CDR3 here is CASSQSRDRVFFSPNTEAFF. DNA of the CDR3: TGCGCCAGCAGCCAATCCCGGGACAGGGTGTTTTTTTCTCCGAACACTGAAGCTTTCTTT.

Many counts were recorded for this clonotype. The chain links TRBV4-1 to TRBJ2-3, with 8 positions matching TRBD1. From germline, CDR1 is MGHRA and CDR2 YSYEKL. J was trimmed by 6 bases and V by 6 bases; bases with no gene match: 5. The CDR3 runs 13 residues. The chain's CDR3 is CASSRTGLDTQYF. CDR3 nucleotides: TGCGCCAGCAGTCGGACAGGGCTGGATACGCAGTATTTT.

This clonotype was observed many times. This chain uses TRBV9 with TRBJ2-3; tentatively, D is TRBD1 (5 bases). V was shortened by 2 bases and J by 3 bases, with 7 bases between the two germline ends. This CDR3 comprises 13 residues. Germline assignment: CDR1 SGDLS and CDR2 YYNGEE. The CDR3 sequence: CASSVRTTDTQYF. The CDR3 DNA follows: TGTGCCAGCAGCGTGAGGACAACAGATACGCAGTATTTT.

This clonotype has a count of ten or more. This chain links TRBV5-1 with TRBJ2-7, with 7 bases fitting TRBD2. The V gene end was trimmed by 1 base and the J gene end by 0 bases; junction bases not matched to a gene: 7. Germline-derived CDR1 and CDR2 are SGHRS and YFSETQ. This CDR3 spans 16 amino acids. The CDR3: CASSLSAGEYSYEQYF. In nucleotides, the CDR3 is TGCGCCAGCAGCTTGTCCGCGGGGGAGTACTCCTACGAGCAGTACTTC.

There are many counts of this clonotype. This chain joins TRBV3-1 and TRBJ1-6; D is possibly TRBD1 (5 bases). The CDR3 consists of 15 residues. V was trimmed by 1 base and J by 8 bases, leaving 12 bases between them. Germline V gene data show CDR1 as LGHDT and CDR2 as YNNKEL (reference sequence). As DNA, the CDR3 is TGTGCCAGCAGCCAAGTCAACGACAGAGATTCACCCCTCCACTTT. Its translation is CASSQVNDRDSPLHF.

In its sample, this clonotype was seen many times. The chain couples TRBV7-2 to TRBJ2-3; D might be TRBD2 (5 bases). The V gene's germline CDR1 is SGHTA and CDR2 FQGNSA. The V gene lost 5 bases and the J gene lost 1 base, with 13 bases spanning the gap. CDR3 length equals 15 residues. Written as DNA, the CDR3 is TGTGCCAGCAGCGTACGGGGATGGGGCACAGATACGCAGTATTTT. As protein: CASSVRGWGTDTQYF.

This clonotype showed up many times. V usage is TRBV19 and J usage is TRBJ2-2, with a possible D match to TRBD2 (5 bases). Trimming left V 6 bases short and J 3 bases short, with 14 bases between. This CDR3 comprises 15 residues. From germline, CDR1 is LNHDA and CDR2 SQIVND (reference sequence). This CDR3 reads CASSLRGPYTGELFF. The CDR3 DNA reads TGTGCCAGTAGCCTACGGGGTCCTTACACCGGGGAGCTGTTTTTT.

In this sample, this clonotype turned up a few times. The chain carries TRBV20-1 and TRBJ2-7, with D perhaps given as TRBD1 or TRBD2 (5 bases each). The CDR3 has 14 residues. Trimming pared 3 bases from V and 5 bases from J, leaving 17 bases between. Germline V lookup: CDR1 DFQATT, CDR2 SNEGSKA (reference sequence). The CDR3 here is CSARSGAWGNEQYF. The CDR3 bases are TGCAGTGCTAGGAGCGGAGCTTGGGGGAACGAGCAGTACTTC.

In its sample, this clonotype was seen many times. This rearrangement joins TRBV12-3 or TRBV12-4 to TRBJ1-4; D remains ambiguous. CDR3 size: 15 residues. V was shortened by 6 bases and J by 5 bases, with 16 bases between the two germline ends. The CDR3 loop reads CASSPSGGYNEKLFF. The CDR3 coding sequence is TGTGCCAGCAGCCCGTCGGGAGGGTACAATGAAAAACTGTTTTTT.